This T cell receptor (beta chain) is drawn from a study of T cells in narcolepsy. Study details: Patients with NT1 or NT2 and healthy control donors were enrolled.

This table comes from immunoSEQ multiplex PCR, and its TCRdb copy is limited to in-frame clones, with some not included. The sample includes roughly 40,000 clones, around 85% of them seen just once. As to this clone: Its antigen remains unidentified.

General study points: HCRT-specific and TRIB2-specific autoreactive clonotypes appeared among same-patient CSF and blood CD4+ clonotypes.

The CDR3 sequence is 13 residues long. The germline gives CDR1 LNHDA, CDR2 SQIVND (reference sequence). V lost 4 bases, J lost 6 bases, and 10 bases lay in between. The chain combines TRBV19 with TRBJ1-3; D remains ambiguous. The receptor was derived from a human donor with narcolepsy. The sequenced sample consisted of CD45RA- memory CD4+ T cells from PBMCs. This chain's CDR3 is CASSTEGLNTIYF. The CDR3 DNA reads as TGTGCCAGTAGTACCGAGGGATTAAACACCATATATTTT.